The 6 T cell receptor beta chains below were found in one sample sequenced in a study of OX40 agonist ivuxolimab in advanced cancers. The protocol was immunoSEQ multiplex PCR, while the TCRdb copy is restricted to in-frame clones and leaves out a portion. This table has about 60,000 clones, about 87% appearing once. The sample consisted of CD4+ or CD8+ T cells sorted from blood, taken in a trial of the OX40 agonist ivuxolimab. The origin of the receptors is an adult with an advanced solid tumor such as melanoma, head and neck, liver or kidney cancer.

The rearrangement joins TRBV14 to TRBJ2-7; 7 bases line up with TRBD2. Germline assignment: CDR1 SGHDN and CDR2 FVKESK. The CDR3 is 15 residues long. V was clipped by 1 base and J by 2 bases; unmatched bases: 5. The CDR3 is CASSQGRGIPYEQYF. The CDR3 bases are TGTGCCAGCAGCCAAGGGCGGGGGATCCCCTACGAGCAGTACTTC.

The chain links TRBV7-8 to TRBJ1-2; the match to TRBD1 covers 9 bases. Germline trimming cut 2 bases from V and 4 bases from J; bases unmatched to any gene: 8. The germline CDR1 and CDR2 sequences are SGHVS and FQNEAQ. The CDR3 consists of 16 residues. The CDR3 loop is CASSLQTGGIGYGYTF. CDR3 in DNA: TGTGCCAGCAGCTTACAAACAGGGGGCATCGGCTATGGCTACACCTTC.

The chain employs TRBV10-3 and TRBJ1-3; 12 nucleotides line up with TRBD1. V trimming: 2 bases; J trimming: 7 bases; junction bases outside the gene matches: 3. Germline V gene lookup returns CDR1 ENHRY and CDR2 SYGVKD. The CDR3 contains 15 residues. Here the CDR3 DNA reads TGTGCCATCAGTGAGAAGGGACAGGGGGCGAACACCATATATTTT. Residues: CAISEKGQGANTIYF.

The chain has TRBV30 and TRBJ1-5, with unresolved D. The V gene's germline CDR1 is GTSNPN and CDR2 SVGIG (reference sequence). The length of the CDR3 is 13 residues. Between the trimmed V and J ends, which lost 3 bases and 3 bases, there was a span of 9 bases. The CDR3 DNA follows: TGTGCCTGGAGCCCGTGGAACAATCAGCCCCAGCATTTT. It yields the protein CAWSPWNNQPQHF.

This chain joins TRBV27 and TRBJ2-7; the D is unclear. Germline-derived CDR1 and CDR2 are MNHEY and SMNVEV (reference sequence). The V and J ends lost 4 bases and 2 bases respectively, with 9 bases between them. There are 13 residues in the CDR3. The CDR3 loop reads CASSYTATYEQYF. DNA of the CDR3: TGTGCCAGCAGTTACACGGCAACCTACGAGCAGTACTTC.

This clone was detected only once. V is TRBV28 and J is TRBJ1-5, with a possible D match to TRBD1 (5 bases). Trimming left V 2 bases short and J 6 bases short, with 20 bases between. In germline, CDR1 is MDHEN, CDR2 SYDVKM. The CDR3 is 17 residues long. The CDR3 loop reads CASSLPGSGGSGQPQHF. For the CDR3, the DNA is TGTGCCAGCAGTTTACCTGGTTCGGGGGGGTCGGGTCAGCCCCAGCATTTT.